This T cell receptor (beta chain) was observed in a study of T cells in Graves' hyperthyroidism and ophthalmopathy. Overall study results and limits: Most thyroid clonotypes with frequency above 0.001 were detected in blood.

About this clonotype itself: Its specificity is not known.

Template material for amplifying TCR beta CDR3 regions consisted of RNA transcripts. With the HTBI primer set, the TCR CDR3 went through a first round of RT-PCR. TCRdb reprocessed the multiplex PCR reads via MiXCR and lists one record per CDR3 protein. The sample comprises about 500,000 distinct CDR3 sequences, 16% of which are singletons, and 29% rests with the top ten. V was trimmed by 2 bases and J by 0 bases, leaving 14 bases between them. Germline V gives CDR1 DFQATT, CDR2 SNEGSKA (reference sequence). The CDR3 sequence is 15 residues long. The sample taken for sequencing was blood. The gene calls are TRBV20-1 and TRBJ2-7; D call uncertain. The sequence was obtained from a woman aged 30 to 39 with Graves' ophthalmopathy. DNA for the CDR3: TGCAGTGCTAGACCCGATGGCAGAAGCTCCTACGAGCAGTACTTC. It specifies CSARPDGRSSYEQYF.